The 20 T cell receptor beta chains below come from one sample, sequenced in a study of metastatic and nonmetastatic thyroid tumors. No patient received treatment before thyroid surgery. TCRdb re-analyzed the PCR reads using MiXCR. The sample includes some 54,000 clones, approximately 17% of them seen just once. The sequencing sample was made of blood. The origin of the receptors is a female donor with papillary thyroid cancer or a benign thyroid nodule (not recorded which). Some clones in this sample may be carry-over from other donors' samples.

This clone was recorded a few times. This may come from a read error, since a much larger clone is one base off. This chain links TRBV3-1 with TRBJ1-3; 8 nucleotides align to TRBD1. V lost 8 bases and J lost 7; bases outside the gene matches: 13. Germline CDR1 is LGHDT and CDR2 is YNNKEL (reference sequence). This CDR3 has 15 residues. CDR3 region: CASRPWTGWLNTIYF. The DNA of the CDR3 is TGTGCCAGCCGCCCTTGGACAGGGTGGTTGAACACCATATATTTT.

This clone occurred many times. A much bigger clone sits one base away, suggesting this may be a read error. The genes are TRBV6-1 and TRBJ2-3; no clear D. V lost 10 bases to trimming and J lost 7 bases, with 6 bases between them. The CDR3 length is 9 residues. The germline CDR1 and CDR2 sequences are MNHNS and SASEGT. The CDR3 DNA is TGTGCCATGGCTCATACGCAGTATTTT. Its translation is CAMAHTQYF.

This clone was seen more than once but under ten times. A read error is possible here, since a much larger clone lies one base away. The genes are TRBV20-1 and TRBJ2-4, with D possibly TRBD2 on 6 matching bases. This CDR3 spans 12 amino acids. With 3 bases removed from V and 8 bases from J, the gap between germline ends came to 11 bases. Germline CDR1 reads DFQATT; CDR2 reads SNEGSKA (reference sequence). The CDR3 DNA follows: TGCAGTGCTAGCGGGACTTGGTACATTCAGTACTTC. Translating it yields CSASGTWYIQYF.

The V gene is TRBV5-1, the J gene TRBJ2-2; D may be TRBD1 (5 bases). Germline assignment: CDR1 SGHRS and CDR2 YFSETQ. The CDR3 loop spans 15 amino acids. V was cut by 1 base and J by 6 bases, with 13 bases left in between. The CDR3 DNA reads TGCGCCAGCAGCTTGACCTACAGGATCTCCGGGGAGCTGTTTTTT. It translates to CASSLTYRISGELFF.

This clone was found a few times. This chain uses TRBV19 with TRBJ2-3, with D unclear. Trimming took 4 bases from V and 0 from J, leaving 8 bases between them. Germline CDR1 LNHDA, CDR2 SQIVND (reference sequence). This CDR3 comprises 14 residues. This CDR3 is CASSSSGSTDTQYF. In DNA, the CDR3 is TGTGCCAGTAGTAGTAGTGGTAGCACAGATACGCAGTATTTT. The full variable domain, in which reference TRBV19 and TRBJ2-3 provide the parts outside the CDR3, is DGGITQSPKYLFRKEGQNVTLSCEQNLNHDAMYWYRQDPGQGLRLIYYSQIVNDFQKGDIAEGYSVSREKKESFPLTVTSAQKNPTAFYLCASSSSGSTDTQYFGPGTRLTVL.

The table lists this clone with many counts. The chain carries TRBV15 and TRBJ1-4; D unclear. The CDR3 is 15 amino acids. Trimming shortened V by 0 bases and J by 4 bases, and 9 bases separated the two germline ends. Per the germline V gene, CDR1 is LNHNV and CDR2 is YYDKDF (reference sequence). CDR3 nucleotides: TGTGCCACCAGCAGAGATCGGGTAGATAATGAAAAACTGTTTTTT. Translated: CATSRDRVDNEKLFF.

This clone has ten or more counts. The sample contains more than one DNA sequence encoding this CDR3. This chain joins TRBV4-1 and TRBJ2-1; D unresolved. Deletions cut 4 bases from V and 6 bases from J, with 22 bases between. Germline V gene sequence: CDR1 MGHRA, CDR2 YSYEKL. The CDR3 runs 17 residues. CDR3: CASSPSSSSPWGNEQFF. CDR3 in DNA: TGCGCCAGCAGCCCCTCAAGTAGCTCCCCCTGGGGCAATGAGCAGTTCTTC.

This clone appeared many times. CDR3 sequence: CASSLEGQPNEKLFF. The CDR3 nucleotides are TGTGCCAGCAGTTTGGAGGGACAGCCTAATGAAAAACTGTTTTTT. This chain uses TRBV12-3 or TRBV12-4 with TRBJ1-4, with 7 bases that match TRBD1. The CDR3 has 15 amino acids. V lost 3 bases and J lost 3; bases outside the gene matches: 4.

This clone was seen ten or more times. The CDR3 DNA is TGCAGCGTTGAAAACCCACAAGAGACCCAGTACTTC. Encoded protein: CSVENPQETQYF. The chain joins TRBV29-1 to TRBJ2-5; D is undetermined. Germline loops: CDR1 SQVTM, CDR2 ANQGSEA. V was clipped by 2 bases and J by 2 bases, with 6 bases between them. The CDR3 consists of 12 residues.

Concerning this clone: This may be a read error: a much more frequent sequence differs by one nucleotide. The V call is TRBV19, the J call TRBJ1-5, with 8 bases identical to TRBD1. Looked up from germline, CDR1 is LNHDA and CDR2 is SQIVND (reference sequence). The CDR3 has 14 amino acids. In nucleotides, the CDR3 is TGTGCCAGTAGGCAGGGGGCGCGGAGTCAGCCCCAGAATTTT. This gives the protein CASRQGARSQPQNF.

This clone was seen repeatedly, ten times or more. The chain joins TRBV12-3 or TRBV12-4 to TRBJ2-5; 9 bases are shared with TRBD1. This CDR3 is 17 amino acids long. J lost 4 bases, V lost 3 bases, and 12 bases had no gene match. CDR3 sequence: CASSFGTGSRAGETQYF. The CDR3 DNA sequence: TGTGCCAGCAGTTTCGGGACAGGGAGTAGGGCGGGAGAGACCCAGTACTTC.

This clone came up many times. This clone may be a read error of a much larger clone one base away. The sample carries other DNA sequences with the same CDR3. This chain connects TRBV11-2 to TRBJ1-1; weak D call: TRBD1 (6 bases). The CDR3 length is 13 residues. CDR1 and CDR2 (germline): SGHAT, FQNNGV. The CDR3 protein is CASSKQGNTEAFF. In DNA, the CDR3 is TGCGCCAGCAGTAAACAGGGAAACACTGAAGCTTTCTTT.

Points on this clone: Just one base apart from a much larger clone, this may be a read error. J is TRBJ1-4 and V is TRBV15; D ambiguous. The CDR3 covers 16 residues. V lost 2 bases, J lost 8 bases, and 18 bases lay in between. CDR1 is LNHNV, CDR2 YYDKDF, per germline (reference sequence). CDR3 sequence reads: CATSRMSLSEPEKLFF. CDR3 DNA: TGTGCCACCAGCAGAATGAGCCTGTCTGAGCCCGAAAAACTGTTTTTT.

This clone was observed at least ten times. The V gene is TRBV4-2, the J gene TRBJ2-1; tentatively, D is TRBD1 (6 bases). The CDR3 contains 19 residues. CDR1 and CDR2 (germline): LGHNA, YNFKEQ. Trimming shortened V by 4 bases and J by 5 bases, and 27 bases separated the two germline ends. This CDR3 is CASSLSSDRPGTPHNEQFF. The CDR3 coding sequence is TGTGCCAGCAGCCTCTCTTCAGACAGGCCCGGGACCCCACACAATGAGCAGTTCTTC.

The table lists this clone with many counts. The CDR3 DNA reads as TGCAGTGTTAGCGCTAGCACTACGCAGTATTTT. Encoded protein: CSVSASTTQYF. The chain recombines TRBV20-1 with TRBJ2-3, with D possibly being TRBD2 (5 bases). From germline, CDR1 is DFQATT and CDR2 SNEGSKA (reference sequence). The CDR3 is 11 residues long. V gave up 7 bases and J gave up 8 bases, with 13 bases separating them.

As concerns this clone: The CDR3 end shows no conserved phenylalanine or tryptophan, and so a read error is likely. The gene calls are TRBV7-8 and TRBJ1-2; D is uncertain. The V and J ends lost 3 bases and 4 bases respectively, with 12 bases between them. This CDR3 has 14 amino acids. Per the germline V gene, CDR1 is SGHVS and CDR2 is FQNEAQ. Here the CDR3 DNA reads TGTGCCAGCAGCTTGGACGGTTGTATCTATGGCTACACCCTC. As protein: CASSLDGCIYGYTL.

The chain has TRBV15 and TRBJ1-2; TRBD1 matches 9 bases. The V segment lost 3 bases and the J segment 4 bases; nucleotides outside the gene matches: 12. The CDR3 spans 17 residues. The germline CDR1 and CDR2 sequences are LNHNV and YYDKDF (reference sequence). The CDR3 sequence: CATSSKPGQGTFYGYTF. The CDR3 bases are TGTGCCACCAGCAGCAAACCGGGACAGGGAACTTTCTATGGCTACACCTTC.

There are many counts of this clone. Sequence at one end of the junction differs from germline and may be a read error. The chain has TRBV7-7 and TRBJ2-1; D is perhaps TRBD1 (6 bases). Germline CDR1 reads SSHAT; CDR2 reads FNYEAQ (reference sequence). The CDR3 extends over 14 amino acids. CDR3 coding DNA: TGTGCTAGCAGCTTCGGCAGGGGTGACAATGAGCAGTTCTTC. It specifies CASSFGRGDNEQFF.

This clone showed up many times. V is TRBV5-1 and J is TRBJ1-2, with 8 nucleotides matching TRBD1. The CDR3 has 14 amino acids. The germline V gene encodes CDR1 SGHRS and CDR2 YFSETQ. The V segment lost 4 bases and the J segment 8 bases; nucleotides outside the gene matches: 10. For the CDR3, the DNA is TGCGCCAGCAGCCCAGGACAGGGTTCTATCGGCTACACCTTC. Residues: CASSPGQGSIGYTF.

This clone showed up many times. The chain uses TRBV7-3 and TRBJ2-3; possible D gene TRBD2, 6 bases. Trimming pared 5 bases from V and 4 bases from J, leaving 10 bases between. CDR3 length: 13 residues. The germline V gene has CDR1 SGHTA and CDR2 FQGTGA. CDR3 sequence (DNA): TGTGCCAGCAGCGCGGGAATGGCAGATACGCAGTATTTT. This translates into CASSAGMADTQYF.